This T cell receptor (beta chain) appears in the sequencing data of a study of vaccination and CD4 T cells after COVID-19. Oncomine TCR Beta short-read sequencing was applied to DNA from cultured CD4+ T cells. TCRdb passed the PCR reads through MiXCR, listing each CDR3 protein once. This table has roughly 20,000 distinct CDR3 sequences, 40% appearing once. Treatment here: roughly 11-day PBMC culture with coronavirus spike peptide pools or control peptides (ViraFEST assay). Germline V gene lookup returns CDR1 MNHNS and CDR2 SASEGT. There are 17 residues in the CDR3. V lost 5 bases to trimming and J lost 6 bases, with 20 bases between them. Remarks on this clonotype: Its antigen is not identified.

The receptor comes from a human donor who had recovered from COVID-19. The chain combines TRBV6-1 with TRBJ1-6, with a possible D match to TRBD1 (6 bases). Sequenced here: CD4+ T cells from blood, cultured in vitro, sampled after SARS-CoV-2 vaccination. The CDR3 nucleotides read TGTGCCAGCAGTCTCAGCCCAAGGGTGGGGGCTAATTCACCCCTCCACTTT. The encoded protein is CASSLSPRVGANSPLHF.